Listed below are T cell receptor beta chains from one sample, sequenced in a study of T cells in Graves' hyperthyroidism and ophthalmopathy. TCRdb passed the multiplex PCR reads through MiXCR, listing each CDR3 protein once. The sample has about 600,000 distinct CDR3 sequences; 13% to 15% are singletons. What was sequenced was blood. The origin of the receptors is a woman aged 18-30 years with Graves' ophthalmopathy. CDR3s include the opening cysteine and the closing phenylalanine or tryptophan. Fields, in order: clone size, CDR3 length, V gene, J gene, D gene, CDR3 DNA, CDR3 protein. D genes are given only for firm matches. Size values are once, few and many counts, or a class for expanded clones, and some rows have none.

>-|17|TRBV3-1|TRBJ2-7|TRBD2
TGTGCCAGCAGCCAACAACTAGCGGGAGGGCCCCCCTACGAGCAGTACTTC
CASSQQLAGGPPYEQYF
>many|14|TRBV5-8|TRBJ2-7|-
TGTGCCAGCAGCTTGGAGGCAGGGTCCTACGAGCAGTACTTC
CASSLEAGSYEQYF
>few|14|TRBV9|TRBJ2-7|-
TGTGCCAGCACCCTAGACATTCGCTCCTACGAGCAGTACTTC
CASTLDIRSYEQYF
>many|12|TRBV7-2|TRBJ1-3|-
TGTGCCAGCAGCTTAGATCGAAACACCATATATTTT
CASSLDRNTIYF
>few|14|TRBV19|TRBJ2-7|TRBD2
TGTGCCAGTAGTACTAGCGGGGCTTCCTACGAGCAGTACTTC
CASSTSGASYEQYF
>-|14|TRBV7-6|TRBJ1-1|TRBD1
TGTGCCAGCAGTTTTCAAACAGGGGACACTGAAGCTTTCTTT
CASSFQTGDTEAFF
>many|14|TRBV12-3/TRBV12-4|TRBJ2-7|TRBD1
TGTGCCAGCAGTGCGCAGGGGGCAAACTACGAGCAGTACTTC
CASSAQGANYEQYF
>many|14|TRBV18|TRBJ2-1|-
TGTGCCAGCTCACCACCGACCGGGACGAATGAGCAGTTCTTC
CASSPPTGTNEQFF
>-|16|TRBV27|TRBJ2-1|TRBD2
TGTGCCAGCGGTTCATCAGGACTAGCGGGAGGGGGTGAGCAGTTCTTC
CASGSSGLAGGGEQFF
>-|14|TRBV10-2|TRBJ1-3|-
TGCGCCAGCAGTGTGCAGGGGACTGGAAACACCATATATTTT
CASSVQGTGNTIYF
>-|15|TRBV7-2|TRBJ2-3|-
TGTGCCAGCAGCTTGAGAGGGGTTCCCACAGATACGCAGTATTTT
CASSLRGVPTDTQYF
>many|14|TRBV7-8|TRBJ1-2|-
TGTGCCAGCAGCTTATCAGTGTCCAACTATGGCTACACCTTC
CASSLSVSNYGYTF
>few|16|TRBV9|TRBJ1-2|TRBD1
TGTGCCAGCAGCGTTTACCCCGGACAGGGGGGCTATGGCTACACCTTC
CASSVYPGQGGYGYTF
>many|11|TRBV12-3/TRBV12-4|TRBJ1-2|TRBD1
TGTGCCAGCCAGGACAGGCAGGGCTACACCTTC
CASQDRQGYTF
>few|16|TRBV18|TRBJ1-6|-
TGTGCCAGCTCACCAGGGCCTCTGAGAGGAAATTCACCCCTCCACTTT
CASSPGPLRGNSPLHF
>many|16|TRBV15|TRBJ1-1|TRBD1
TGTGCCACCAGCAGAGATCTCCAGGGGGCGAGGACTGAAGCTTTCTTT
CATSRDLQGARTEAFF
>many|13|TRBV28|TRBJ2-7|-
TGTGCCAGCAGTTTAAAACCCTCCTACGAGCAGTACTTC
CASSLKPSYEQYF
>-|12|TRBV7-9|TRBJ2-7|-
TGTGCCAGCAGCTTTAAACGGGATGAGCAGTACTTC
CASSFKRDEQYF
>many|15|TRBV6-1|TRBJ2-7|TRBD1
TGTGCCAGCAGTTCCGGACAGGGTTTTTCCTACGAGCAGTACTTC
CASSSGQGFSYEQYF
>many|16|TRBV6-1|TRBJ1-1|TRBD1
TGTGCCAGCAGTGAAGCGCCGGGACAGGGGGAGACTGAAGCTTTCTTT
CASSEAPGQGETEAFF
>-|16|TRBV4-3|TRBJ2-7|TRBD2
TGCGCCAGCAGCCAAGATCGGCTAGCGGGTAACTACGAGCAGTACTTC
CASSQDRLAGNYEQYF
>many|13|TRBV30|TRBJ1-1|-
TGTGCCTGGAGGTTGCGGAGGGGCACTGAAGCTTTCTTT
CAWRLRRGTEAFF
>-|18|TRBV6-2/TRBV6-3|TRBJ2-3|TRBD2
TGTGCCAGCATCACACCAGCGGGAGGGCCCGAAGGCACAGATACGCAGTATTTT
CASITPAGGPEGTDTQYF
>-|15|TRBV6-2/TRBV6-3|TRBJ1-4|-
TGTGCCAGCAGTTACCGACAGCTGAGACCCTCCGTACTGTTTTTT
CASSYRQLRPSVLFF
>few|15|TRBV4-2|TRBJ2-5|-
TGTGCCAGCAGCCAAGGCTCATTGCCCCAAGAGACCCAGTACTTC
CASSQGSLPQETQYF
>many|16|TRBV18|TRBJ2-2|TRBD1
TGTGCCAGCTCACCAGCGACAGGGGCGAACACCGGGGAGCTGTTTTTT
CASSPATGANTGELFF
>many|15|TRBV6-5|TRBJ1-2|-
TGTGCCAGCAGTTATCCCGGGACTAGGGTTGGCGGCTACACCTTC
CASSYPGTRVGGYTF
>many|17|TRBV27|TRBJ2-3|TRBD2
TGTGCCAGCAGTCCCCAGGGACTAAGCGGGTACACAGATACGCAGTATTTT
CASSPQGLSGYTDTQYF
>many|13|TRBV11-1|TRBJ2-5|-
TGTGCCAGCAGCTTATGGAGGGAAGAGACCCAGTACTTC
CASSLWREETQYF
>-|15|TRBV7-9|TRBJ2-1|-
TGTGCCAGCAGCCCAAGGCCGGCGGGGGCTAATGAGCAGTTCTTC
CASSPRPAGANEQFF
>-|15|TRBV7-3|TRBJ2-5|-
TGTGCCAGCAGCGCATCCGGAGGGCCGGGAGAGACCCAGTACTTC
CASSASGGPGETQYF
>many|15|TRBV18|TRBJ2-7|-
TGTGCCAGCTCACCACGAGCCATCCTCAACTACGAGCAGTACTTC
CASSPRAILNYEQYF
>many|12|TRBV2|TRBJ2-1|-
TGTGCCAGCAGCGCGACCTACAATGAGCAGTTCTTC
CASSATYNEQFF
>many|14|TRBV6-1|TRBJ1-6|-
TGTGCCAGCAGTTTAACAGGGAGGAATTCACCCCTCCACTTT
CASSLTGRNSPLHF
>many|14|TRBV11-3|TRBJ1-6|-
TGTGCCAGCAGCTTTCTCAGGGATAATTCACCCCTCCACTTT
CASSFLRDNSPLHF